This T cell receptor beta chain was documented in a study of blood T cells in healthy people across ages. It was with a sample-barcoded 5' primer and a J-beta primer mix that a second PCR of roughly 7 to 11 cycles was run. Each CDR3 protein is one row after TCRdb ran MiXCR on the 5' RACE reads. The data hold hundreds of thousands of distinct CDR3 sequences, with 35% to 45% observed a single time. The CDR3 length is 17 residues. The V and J ends lost 0 bases and 0 bases, in that order; junction bases with no gene match: 2. From germline, CDR1 is LGHNA and CDR2 YNFKEQ. This clonotype was detected many times.

The specimen sequenced was blood. The chain joins TRBV4-2 to TRBJ2-6; 7 bases fit TRBD2. The TCR sequence derives from a woman aged 60 to 75 in good health. The chain's CDR3 is CASSQDWGGSGANVLTF. CDR3 sequence (DNA): TGTGCCAGCAGCCAAGATTGGGGGGGCTCTGGGGCCAACGTCCTGACTTTC.